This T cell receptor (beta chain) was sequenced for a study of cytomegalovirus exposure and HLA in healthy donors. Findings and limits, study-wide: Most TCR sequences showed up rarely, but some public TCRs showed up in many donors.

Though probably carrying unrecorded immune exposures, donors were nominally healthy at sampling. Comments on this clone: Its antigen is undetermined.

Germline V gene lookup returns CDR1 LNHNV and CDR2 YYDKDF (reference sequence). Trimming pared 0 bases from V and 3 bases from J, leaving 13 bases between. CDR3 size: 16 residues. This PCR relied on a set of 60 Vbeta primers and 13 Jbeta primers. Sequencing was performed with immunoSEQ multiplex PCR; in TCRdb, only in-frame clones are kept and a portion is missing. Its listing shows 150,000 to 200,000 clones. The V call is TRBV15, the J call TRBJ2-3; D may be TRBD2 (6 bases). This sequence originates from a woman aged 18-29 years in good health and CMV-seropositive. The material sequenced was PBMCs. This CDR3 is CATSRDIRLGTDTQYF. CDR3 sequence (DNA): TGTGCCACCAGCAGAGATATACGACTAGGGACAGATACGCAGTATTTT. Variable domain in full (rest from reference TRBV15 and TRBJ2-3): DAMVIQNPRYQVTQFGKPVTLSCSQTLNHNVMYWYQQKSSQAPKLLFHYYDKDFNNEADTPDNFQSRRPNTSFCFLDIRSPGLGDTAMYLCATSRDIRLGTDTQYFGPGTRLTVL.